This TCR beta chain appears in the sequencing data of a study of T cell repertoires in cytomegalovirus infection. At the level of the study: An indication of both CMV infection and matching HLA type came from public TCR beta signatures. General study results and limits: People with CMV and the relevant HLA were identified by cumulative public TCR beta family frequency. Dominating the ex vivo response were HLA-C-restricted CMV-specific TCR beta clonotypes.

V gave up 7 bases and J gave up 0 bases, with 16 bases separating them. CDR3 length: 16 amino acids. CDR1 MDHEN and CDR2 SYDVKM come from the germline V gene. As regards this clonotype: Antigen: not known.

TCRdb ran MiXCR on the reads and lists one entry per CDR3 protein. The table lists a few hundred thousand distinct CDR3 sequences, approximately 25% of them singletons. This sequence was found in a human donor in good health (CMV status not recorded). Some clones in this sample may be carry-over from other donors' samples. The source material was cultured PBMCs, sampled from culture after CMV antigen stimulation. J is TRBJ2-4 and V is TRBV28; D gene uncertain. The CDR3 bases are TGTGCCAGCACTAACAGTCTTTTCCTAGCCAAAAACATTCAGTACTTC. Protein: CASTNSLFLAKNIQYF. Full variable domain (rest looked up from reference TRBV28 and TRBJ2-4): DVKVTQSSRYLVKRTGEKVFLECVQDMDHENMFWYRQDPGLGLRLIYFSYDVKMKEKGDIPEGYSVSREKKERFSLILESASTNQTSMYLCASTNSLFLAKNIQYFGAGTRLSVL.